The present T cell receptor beta chain was sequenced within a study of T cells after yellow fever vaccination. Study observations and caveats: The booster saw the reappearance of most primary-vaccination clones (roughly 96% CD4, roughly 87% CD8).

This clonotype turned up a few times. Its antigen is unknown. Using its own MiXCR run on the 5' RACE reads, TCRdb lists one record per CDR3 protein. The repertoire includes roughly 340,000 distinct CDR3 sequences, 3% to 4.5% of them detected once, and 24% sits in the top ten. The V end lost 3 bases, the J end lost 8 bases, and 10 bases lay between the germline ends. Looked up from germline, CDR1 is SGHTA and CDR2 is FQGNSA. This CDR3 is built from 12 residues. The J gene is TRBJ1-2, the V gene TRBV7-2; D remains unclear. This clonotype originated in a man younger than 30 who received the YFV17D yellow fever vaccine. This material consisted of PBMCs, taken 5 days after the yellow fever booster vaccination. CDR3 nucleotide sequence: TGTGCCAGCAGCTTGCAATCGTTGGGCTACACCTTC. This codes for CASSLQSLGYTF.